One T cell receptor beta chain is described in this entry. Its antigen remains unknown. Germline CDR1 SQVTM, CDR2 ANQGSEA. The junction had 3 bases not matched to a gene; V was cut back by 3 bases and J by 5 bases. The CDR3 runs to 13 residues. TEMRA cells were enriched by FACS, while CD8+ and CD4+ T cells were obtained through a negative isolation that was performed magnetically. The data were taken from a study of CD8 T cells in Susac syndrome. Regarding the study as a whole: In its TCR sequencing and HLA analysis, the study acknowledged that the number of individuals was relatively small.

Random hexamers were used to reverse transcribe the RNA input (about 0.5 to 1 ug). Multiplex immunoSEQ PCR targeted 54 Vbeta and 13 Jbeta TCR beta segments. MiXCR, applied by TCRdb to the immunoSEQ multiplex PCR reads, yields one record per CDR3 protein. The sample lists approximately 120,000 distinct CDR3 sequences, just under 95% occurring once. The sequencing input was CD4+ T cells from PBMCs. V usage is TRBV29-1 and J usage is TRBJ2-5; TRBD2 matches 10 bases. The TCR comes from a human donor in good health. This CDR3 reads CSVEASGSETQYF. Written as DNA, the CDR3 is TGCAGCGTTGAGGCTAGCGGGAGTGAGACCCAGTACTTC.